Presented here are 10 T cell receptor beta chains from one specimen sequenced in a study of siplizumab effects on memory and regulatory T cells. TCRdb's table, derived via immunoSEQ multiplex PCR, lists solely in-frame clones and lacks some. The repertoire holds more than 90,000 clones, with nearly 95% as singletons. Input material: non-Treg CD4+ T cells sorted from blood. The source is a human donor in good health.

This sequence joins TRBV28 and TRBJ2-1; the match to TRBD2 covers 10 bases. This CDR3 spans 17 amino acids. Germline V gives CDR1 MDHEN, CDR2 SYDVKM. Losses at the gene ends were 6 bases for V and 6 bases for J; bases not matched to a gene: 14. CDR3 coding DNA: TGTGCCAGCAGAAGAAGCGGACTAGCGGTCTTGGTCAATGAGCAGTTCTTC. This sequence encodes CASRRSGLAVLVNEQFF.

The V call is TRBV6-5, the J call TRBJ1-1; tentatively, D is TRBD1 (5 bases). This CDR3 is 14 amino acids long. CDR1 is MNHEY, CDR2 SVGAGI, per germline. V was shortened by 0 bases and J by 2 bases, with 7 bases between the two germline ends. CDR3 protein: CASSYSGANTEAFF. In DNA, the CDR3 is TGTGCCAGCAGTTACTCCGGGGCCAACACTGAAGCTTTCTTT.

This clone showed up just once. This sequence joins TRBV6-1 and TRBJ1-4; the D gene is possibly TRBD1 (6 bases). Trimming pared 5 bases from V and 4 bases from J, leaving 11 bases between. The CDR3 spans 14 residues. Germline values: CDR1 MNHNS, CDR2 SASEGT. CDR3 region: CASSQGNNNEKLFF. CDR3 coding DNA: TGTGCCAGCAGTCAGGGGAATAATAATGAAAAACTGTTTTTT.

This chain links TRBV5-1 with TRBJ2-5; D ambiguous. The CDR3 consists of 13 residues. Germline CDR1 reads SGHRS; CDR2 reads YFSETQ. Deletions cut 3 bases from V and 0 bases from J, with 6 bases between. The CDR3 here is CASSSSYQETQYF. The CDR3 DNA reads as TGCGCCAGCAGCTCGAGTTACCAAGAGACCCAGTACTTC.

This rearrangement joins TRBV6-6 to TRBJ2-7, with 10 bases fitting TRBD2. The junction had 7 bases not matched to a gene; V was cut back by 11 bases and J by 3 bases. The CDR3 spans 13 residues. CDR1 MNHNY and CDR2 SVGAGI come from the germline V gene (reference sequence). The CDR3 loop is CAAASGRIYEQYF. DNA of the CDR3: TGTGCCGCCGCTAGCGGGAGAATCTACGAGCAGTACTTC.

This clone was observed once. This chain connects TRBV6-1 to TRBJ1-5; D is unclear. The CDR3 sequence is 12 residues long. V was clipped by 4 bases and J by 10 bases, with 11 bases between them. Per the germline V gene, CDR1 is MNHNS and CDR2 is SASEGT. The CDR3 reads CASSGSLQPQHF. In DNA form, the CDR3 reads TGTGCCAGCAGTGGAAGTCTTCAACCCCAGCATTTT.

The chain is built from TRBV4-1 and TRBJ2-5; 14 bases agree with TRBD2. With V trimmed by 5 bases and J by 5 bases, 4 bases remained unmatched. CDR3 size: 15 residues. Germline loops: CDR1 MGHRA, CDR2 YSYEKL. DNA of the CDR3: TGCGCCAGCAGCATTGGGACTAGCGGGAGTGAGACCCAGTACTTC. Its translation: CASSIGTSGSETQYF.

The chain couples TRBV30 to TRBJ2-7, with TRBD2 matching 13 bases. This CDR3 contains 16 residues. Trimming took 1 base from V and 9 from J; bases not matched to a gene: 12. Germline V gene sequence: CDR1 GTSNPN, CDR2 SVGIG (reference sequence). Here the CDR3 DNA reads TGTGCCTGGAGTGACAAATATACTAGCGGGAGGGCGGCGCAGTACTTC. It is translated as CAWSDKYTSGRAAQYF.

CDR3 nucleotide sequence: TGTGCCAGCACCTCAGGGGGACGCGTTGCTTTCTTT. Its translation is CASTSGGRVAFF. The rearrangement uses TRBV6-6 and TRBJ1-1, with TRBD1 identical over 7 bases. J lost 11 bases, V lost 7 bases, and 10 bases had no gene match. Germline V gene data show CDR1 as MNHNY and CDR2 as SVGAGI (reference sequence). The CDR3 consists of 12 residues.

The chain links TRBV29-1 to TRBJ1-1, with D hard to call. This CDR3 region has 14 residues. The V and J ends lost 5 bases and 0 bases respectively, with 13 bases between them. CDR1 and CDR2 (germline): SQVTM, ANQGSEA. This chain's CDR3 is CSVRGSGMNTEAFF. The CDR3 nucleotides read TGCAGCGTTCGTGGATCCGGGATGAACACTGAAGCTTTCTTT. Combining the CDR3 with reference TRBV29-1 and TRBJ1-1 gives the whole variable domain SAVISQKPSRDICQRGTSLTIQCQVDSQVTMMFWYRQQPGQSLTLIATANQGSEATYESGFVIDKFPISRPNLTFSTLTVSNMSPEDSSIYLCSVRGSGMNTEAFFGQGTRLTVV.